The sequence of this T cell receptor (beta chain) was determined in a study of radiotherapy plus CTLA-4 blockade in lung cancer. About the research overall: Objective responses arose in approximately 17% of patients, and under 40% experienced disease control. Whole-study findings and limits: Among blood TCR repertoires after radiotherapy plus ipilimumab, tumor-derived clones expanded. Reports state that early shifts in blood T cell clones, with interferon-beta, best predicted response.

This clone was seen once. What it recognizes is unknown. Some clones are missing from TCRdb's copy, which holds only in-frame ones; the method was immunoSEQ multiplex PCR. The sample includes 85,000 to 100,000 clones, less than 80% of them seen just once. In chemo-refractory metastatic non-small-cell lung cancer, patients got ipilimumab CTLA-4 blockade together with focal radiation. The sequencing here drew on peripheral blood, taken from a patient treated with radiotherapy plus ipilimumab. This sequence was found in a human donor with non-small cell lung cancer that progressed on radiotherapy plus ipilimumab.

CDR3 region: CASSATGGPGNEQFF. The CDR3 nucleotides read TGTGCCAGTAGTGCGACAGGGGGCCCGGGAAATGAGCAGTTCTTC. The V and J genes are TRBV19 and TRBJ2-1; 10 positions match TRBD1. This CDR3 region has 15 residues. Germline V gene data show CDR1 as LNHDA and CDR2 as SQIVND (reference sequence). J lost 7 bases, V lost 5 bases, and 8 bases had no gene match.